This TCR beta chain derives from a study of blood T cell repertoires in COVID-19. In Seattle, patients joined the study during active infection and were tracked longitudinally. CDR3 length: 14 residues. Trimming shortened V by 0 bases and J by 2 bases, and 7 bases separated the two germline ends. Germline loops: CDR1 MNHEY, CDR2 SVGAGI. This table comes from immunoSEQ multiplex PCR, and its TCRdb copy is limited to in-frame clones, with some not included. The table records just over 150,000 clones, roughly 90% of them present only once. On this clone itself: Within the sample, other DNA sequences also encode this same CDR3.

The sequencing sample was made of peripheral blood. The J gene is TRBJ1-2, the V gene TRBV6-5; tentatively, D is TRBD1 (5 bases). The clonotype originates from a man younger than 40 with COVID-19, enrolled during active disease. The CDR3 sequence: CASSYSGGNYGYTF. In nucleotides, the CDR3 is TGTGCCAGCAGTTACTCGGGGGGGAACTATGGCTACACCTTC.